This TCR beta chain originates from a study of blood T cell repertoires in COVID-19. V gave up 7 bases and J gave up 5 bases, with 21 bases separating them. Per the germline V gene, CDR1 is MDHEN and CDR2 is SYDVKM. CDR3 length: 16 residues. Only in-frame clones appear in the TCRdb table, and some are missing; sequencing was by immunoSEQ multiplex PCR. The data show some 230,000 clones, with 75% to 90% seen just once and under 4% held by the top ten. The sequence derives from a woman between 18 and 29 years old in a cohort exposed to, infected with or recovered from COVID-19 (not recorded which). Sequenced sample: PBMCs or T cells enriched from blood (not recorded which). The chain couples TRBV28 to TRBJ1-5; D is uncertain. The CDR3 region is CASKKEDLGFDQPQHF. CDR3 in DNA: TGTGCCAGCAAAAAGGAGGATTTGGGGTTTGATCAGCCCCAGCATTTT.